This is a list of T cell receptor beta chains from one sample in a study of T cell repertoires in cytomegalovirus infection. MiXCR, run by TCRdb on the reads, gives a single entry per CDR3 protein. The table lists about 890,000 distinct CDR3 sequences, 31% of them singletons. No antigen is known for these receptors. This specimen consisted of cultured CD8+ T cells from PBMCs, obtained from culture after CMV antigen stimulation. The receptors here all came from a human donor in good health (CMV status not recorded). Some clones in this sample may be carry-over from other donors' samples. CDR3s leave out the opening cysteine and the closing phenylalanine or tryptophan.

cdr3_aa | v_call
ASSSPGTHLQPQH | TRBV27
ASSFGTGFEQY | TRBV7-9
ASGLPDRYLNNEQF | TRBV12-5
SVAWTSGGTDTQY | TRBV29-1
ASLPGF | TRBV2
ASSQEGREGSSPLH | TRBV4-1
ASSPLTGEKETQY | TRBV7-6
ASRLGHRKTEAF | TRBV12-3/TRBV12-4
ASSQLGARPNNEQF | TRBV6-6
ASSAPQGYNEQF | TRBV7-9
ASSYYRVGQETQY | TRBV6-2/TRBV6-3
ANSQVSGVADTQY | TRBV4-3
ASSGGRHSNQPQH | TRBV7-6
ASSFSLTGQGNGYT | TRBV27
ASSLGVGANTGELF | TRBV5-1
ASSLGVWQFNQPQH | TRBV7-2
AIDSVLNSPLH | TRBV2
ASSSPPGQSSGANVLT | TRBV7-9
ASSDRRGGLRVETQY | TRBV7-8
ASSHPRDNRGYEQY | TRBV7-9
ASTLGAEQY | TRBV27
ASSERGGTPGQPQH | TRBV6-1
ASSPGGPPVQPQH | TRBV28
ASTLRRTGLEQY | TRBV6-1
ASSSGGHIQY | TRBV4-1